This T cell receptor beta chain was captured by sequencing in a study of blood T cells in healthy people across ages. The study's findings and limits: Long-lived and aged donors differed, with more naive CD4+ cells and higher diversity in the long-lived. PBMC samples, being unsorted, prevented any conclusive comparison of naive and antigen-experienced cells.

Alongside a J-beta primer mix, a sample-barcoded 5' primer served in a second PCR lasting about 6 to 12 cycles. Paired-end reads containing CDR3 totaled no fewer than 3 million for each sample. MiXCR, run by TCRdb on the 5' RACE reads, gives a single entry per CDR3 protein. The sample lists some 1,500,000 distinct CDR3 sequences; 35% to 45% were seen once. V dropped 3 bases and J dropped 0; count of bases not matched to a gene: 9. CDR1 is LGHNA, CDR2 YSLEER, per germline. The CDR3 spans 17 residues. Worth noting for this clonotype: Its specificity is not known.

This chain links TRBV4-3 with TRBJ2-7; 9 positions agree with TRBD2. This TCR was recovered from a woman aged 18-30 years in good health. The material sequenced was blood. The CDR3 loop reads CASSQFLAGELSYEQYF. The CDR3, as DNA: TGCGCCAGCAGCCAGTTTTTAGCGGGAGAACTCTCCTACGAGCAGTACTTC.